Listed below are T cell receptor beta chains from one sample, sequenced in a study of OX40 agonist ivuxolimab in advanced cancers. Sequencing used immunoSEQ multiplex PCR; TCRdb keeps in-frame clones, though not all of them. The profile covers about 47,000 clones, with roughly 86% appearing a single time and roughly 8% taken by the ten largest. The sample here was CD4+ or CD8+ T cells sorted from blood, taken in a trial of the OX40 agonist ivuxolimab. The source of these receptors is an adult with an advanced solid tumor such as melanoma, head and neck, liver or kidney cancer. The CDR3 runs from the conserved cysteine through the conserved F or W. Each record gives: CDR3 protein, CDR3 DNA, V gene, J gene, clone size, D gene. A D gene is named only where the DNA matches it firmly. Clone size appears in some rows only: once, few, many, or a class for an expanded clone.

CASSFTRVVNEKLFF	TGTGCCAGCAGCTTCACCAGGGTGGTTAATGAAAAACTGTTTTTT	TRBV5-5	TRBJ1-4	once	NA
CASSQGITNTGELFF	TGTGCCAGCAGCCAAGGAATCACCAACACCGGGGAGCTGTTTTTT	TRBV4-2	TRBJ2-2	NA	NA
CASSLVPAGSYNEQFF	TGTGCCAGCAGCTTAGTTCCAGCGGGGTCCTACAATGAGCAGTTCTTC	TRBV7-9	TRBJ2-1	NA	TRBD2
CATSREGLLGEQFF	TGTGCCACCAGCAGAGAGGGGTTGTTGGGAGAGCAGTTCTTC	TRBV15	TRBJ2-1	NA	NA
CASSPQSSGSTDTQYF	TGTGCCAGCTCACCACAGTCTAGCGGGAGCACAGATACGCAGTATTTT	TRBV18	TRBJ2-3	NA	TRBD2
CASSHAQRGASGYTF	TGTGCCAGCAGCCATGCTCAAAGGGGGGCGAGTGGCTACACCTTC	TRBV4-2	TRBJ1-2	NA	NA
CASTRRAGQAYEQYF	TGCGCCAGCACCCGCCGGGCAGGGCAGGCCTACGAGCAGTACTTC	TRBV5-1	TRBJ2-7	few	NA
CASSPWGLGEQFF	TGTGCCAGCAGCCCCTGGGGTCTCGGTGAGCAGTTCTTC	TRBV11-2	TRBJ2-1	once	NA
CASSDAGGLYEKLFF	TGTGCCAGCAGCGACGCGGGGGGCCTCTATGAAAAACTGTTTTTT	TRBV5-8	TRBJ1-4	NA	NA
CASSGSSANTEAFF	TGTGCCAGCAGCGGCAGTTCAGCGAACACTGAAGCTTTCTTT	TRBV7-3	TRBJ1-1	NA	NA
CASSSQAGGGYNEQFF	TGTGCCAGCAGCTCACAAGCGGGAGGGGGATACAATGAGCAGTTCTTC	TRBV7-3	TRBJ2-1	NA	TRBD2
CASSILLAGYNEQFF	TGTGCCAGTAGTATCTTACTAGCGGGATACAATGAGCAGTTCTTC	TRBV19	TRBJ2-1	NA	TRBD2
CASSWTDYGYTF	TGTGCCAGCAGCTGGACAGATTATGGCTACACCTTC	TRBV6-1	TRBJ1-2	few	NA
CASSLSGTGGSPLHF	TGTGCCAGCAGTTTATCGGGGACAGGGGGCTCACCCCTCCACTTT	TRBV27	TRBJ1-6	NA	TRBD1
CASSLVANQPQHF	TGTGCCAGCAGTTTAGTTGCAAATCAGCCCCAGCATTTT	TRBV28	TRBJ1-5	NA	NA
CASSQRAVAGELFF	TGCGCCAGCAGCCAGCGGGCAGTAGCCGGGGAGCTGTTTTTT	TRBV4-3	TRBJ2-2	NA	NA
CASSSKAPYSNQPQHF	TGTGCCAGCAGCTCCAAGGCCCCTTATAGCAATCAGCCCCAGCATTTT	TRBV7-8	TRBJ1-5	NA	NA
CASSLRMSTDTQYF	TGTGCCAGCAGCTTGAGGATGAGCACAGATACGCAGTATTTT	TRBV7-9	TRBJ2-3	once	NA
CSVTPKTEAFF	TGCAGCGTTACCCCTAAGACTGAAGCTTTCTTT	TRBV29-1	TRBJ1-1	NA	NA
CASSPEDSYQPQYF	TGTGCCAGCTCGCCTGAGGACAGCTATCAGCCCCAGTATTTT	TRBV18	TRBJ2-3	once	NA
CASSLGRAEETQYF	TGCGCCAGCAGCTTAGGCAGGGCGGAAGAGACCCAGTACTTC	TRBV5-1	TRBJ2-5	NA	NA
CAWRLAGGIEQFF	TGTGCCTGGAGGTTAGCGGGAGGTATTGAGCAGTTCTTC	TRBV30	TRBJ2-1	once	TRBD2
CAWRGEWGNQPQHF	TGTGCCTGGAGGGGGGAGTGGGGCAATCAGCCCCAGCATTTT	TRBV30	TRBJ1-5	once	NA
CASSPSQNEQFF	TGTGCCAGCAGTCCATCCCAGAATGAGCAGTTCTTC	TRBV28	TRBJ2-1	NA	NA
CASSVAGSGGLDTQYF	TGTGCCAGCAGCGTAGCGGGTAGCGGGGGGTTGGATACGCAGTATTTT	TRBV9	TRBJ2-3	NA	TRBD2
CASSRDGSYGYTF	TGTGCCAGCTCACGGGATGGCAGCTATGGCTACACCTTC	TRBV18	TRBJ1-2	NA	NA
CASREGRGNTEAFF	TGTGCCAGCAGAGAAGGACGGGGGAACACTGAAGCTTTCTTT	TRBV2	TRBJ1-1	NA	NA